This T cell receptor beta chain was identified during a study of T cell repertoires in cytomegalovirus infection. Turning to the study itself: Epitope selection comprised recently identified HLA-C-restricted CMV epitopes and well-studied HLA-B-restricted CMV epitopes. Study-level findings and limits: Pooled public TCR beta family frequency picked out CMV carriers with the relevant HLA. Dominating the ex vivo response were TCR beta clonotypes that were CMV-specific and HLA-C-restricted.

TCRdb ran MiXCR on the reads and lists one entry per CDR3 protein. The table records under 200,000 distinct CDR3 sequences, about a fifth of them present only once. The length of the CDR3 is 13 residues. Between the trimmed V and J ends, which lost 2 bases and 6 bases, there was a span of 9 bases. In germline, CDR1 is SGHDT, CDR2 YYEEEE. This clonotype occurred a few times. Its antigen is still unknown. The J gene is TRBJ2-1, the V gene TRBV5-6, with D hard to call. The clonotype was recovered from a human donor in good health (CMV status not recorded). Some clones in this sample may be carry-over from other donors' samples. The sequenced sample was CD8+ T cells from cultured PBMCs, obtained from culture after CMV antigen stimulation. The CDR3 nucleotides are TGTGCCAGCAGCTTCGGCAGACCCAATGAGCAGTTCTTC. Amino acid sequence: CASSFGRPNEQFF.